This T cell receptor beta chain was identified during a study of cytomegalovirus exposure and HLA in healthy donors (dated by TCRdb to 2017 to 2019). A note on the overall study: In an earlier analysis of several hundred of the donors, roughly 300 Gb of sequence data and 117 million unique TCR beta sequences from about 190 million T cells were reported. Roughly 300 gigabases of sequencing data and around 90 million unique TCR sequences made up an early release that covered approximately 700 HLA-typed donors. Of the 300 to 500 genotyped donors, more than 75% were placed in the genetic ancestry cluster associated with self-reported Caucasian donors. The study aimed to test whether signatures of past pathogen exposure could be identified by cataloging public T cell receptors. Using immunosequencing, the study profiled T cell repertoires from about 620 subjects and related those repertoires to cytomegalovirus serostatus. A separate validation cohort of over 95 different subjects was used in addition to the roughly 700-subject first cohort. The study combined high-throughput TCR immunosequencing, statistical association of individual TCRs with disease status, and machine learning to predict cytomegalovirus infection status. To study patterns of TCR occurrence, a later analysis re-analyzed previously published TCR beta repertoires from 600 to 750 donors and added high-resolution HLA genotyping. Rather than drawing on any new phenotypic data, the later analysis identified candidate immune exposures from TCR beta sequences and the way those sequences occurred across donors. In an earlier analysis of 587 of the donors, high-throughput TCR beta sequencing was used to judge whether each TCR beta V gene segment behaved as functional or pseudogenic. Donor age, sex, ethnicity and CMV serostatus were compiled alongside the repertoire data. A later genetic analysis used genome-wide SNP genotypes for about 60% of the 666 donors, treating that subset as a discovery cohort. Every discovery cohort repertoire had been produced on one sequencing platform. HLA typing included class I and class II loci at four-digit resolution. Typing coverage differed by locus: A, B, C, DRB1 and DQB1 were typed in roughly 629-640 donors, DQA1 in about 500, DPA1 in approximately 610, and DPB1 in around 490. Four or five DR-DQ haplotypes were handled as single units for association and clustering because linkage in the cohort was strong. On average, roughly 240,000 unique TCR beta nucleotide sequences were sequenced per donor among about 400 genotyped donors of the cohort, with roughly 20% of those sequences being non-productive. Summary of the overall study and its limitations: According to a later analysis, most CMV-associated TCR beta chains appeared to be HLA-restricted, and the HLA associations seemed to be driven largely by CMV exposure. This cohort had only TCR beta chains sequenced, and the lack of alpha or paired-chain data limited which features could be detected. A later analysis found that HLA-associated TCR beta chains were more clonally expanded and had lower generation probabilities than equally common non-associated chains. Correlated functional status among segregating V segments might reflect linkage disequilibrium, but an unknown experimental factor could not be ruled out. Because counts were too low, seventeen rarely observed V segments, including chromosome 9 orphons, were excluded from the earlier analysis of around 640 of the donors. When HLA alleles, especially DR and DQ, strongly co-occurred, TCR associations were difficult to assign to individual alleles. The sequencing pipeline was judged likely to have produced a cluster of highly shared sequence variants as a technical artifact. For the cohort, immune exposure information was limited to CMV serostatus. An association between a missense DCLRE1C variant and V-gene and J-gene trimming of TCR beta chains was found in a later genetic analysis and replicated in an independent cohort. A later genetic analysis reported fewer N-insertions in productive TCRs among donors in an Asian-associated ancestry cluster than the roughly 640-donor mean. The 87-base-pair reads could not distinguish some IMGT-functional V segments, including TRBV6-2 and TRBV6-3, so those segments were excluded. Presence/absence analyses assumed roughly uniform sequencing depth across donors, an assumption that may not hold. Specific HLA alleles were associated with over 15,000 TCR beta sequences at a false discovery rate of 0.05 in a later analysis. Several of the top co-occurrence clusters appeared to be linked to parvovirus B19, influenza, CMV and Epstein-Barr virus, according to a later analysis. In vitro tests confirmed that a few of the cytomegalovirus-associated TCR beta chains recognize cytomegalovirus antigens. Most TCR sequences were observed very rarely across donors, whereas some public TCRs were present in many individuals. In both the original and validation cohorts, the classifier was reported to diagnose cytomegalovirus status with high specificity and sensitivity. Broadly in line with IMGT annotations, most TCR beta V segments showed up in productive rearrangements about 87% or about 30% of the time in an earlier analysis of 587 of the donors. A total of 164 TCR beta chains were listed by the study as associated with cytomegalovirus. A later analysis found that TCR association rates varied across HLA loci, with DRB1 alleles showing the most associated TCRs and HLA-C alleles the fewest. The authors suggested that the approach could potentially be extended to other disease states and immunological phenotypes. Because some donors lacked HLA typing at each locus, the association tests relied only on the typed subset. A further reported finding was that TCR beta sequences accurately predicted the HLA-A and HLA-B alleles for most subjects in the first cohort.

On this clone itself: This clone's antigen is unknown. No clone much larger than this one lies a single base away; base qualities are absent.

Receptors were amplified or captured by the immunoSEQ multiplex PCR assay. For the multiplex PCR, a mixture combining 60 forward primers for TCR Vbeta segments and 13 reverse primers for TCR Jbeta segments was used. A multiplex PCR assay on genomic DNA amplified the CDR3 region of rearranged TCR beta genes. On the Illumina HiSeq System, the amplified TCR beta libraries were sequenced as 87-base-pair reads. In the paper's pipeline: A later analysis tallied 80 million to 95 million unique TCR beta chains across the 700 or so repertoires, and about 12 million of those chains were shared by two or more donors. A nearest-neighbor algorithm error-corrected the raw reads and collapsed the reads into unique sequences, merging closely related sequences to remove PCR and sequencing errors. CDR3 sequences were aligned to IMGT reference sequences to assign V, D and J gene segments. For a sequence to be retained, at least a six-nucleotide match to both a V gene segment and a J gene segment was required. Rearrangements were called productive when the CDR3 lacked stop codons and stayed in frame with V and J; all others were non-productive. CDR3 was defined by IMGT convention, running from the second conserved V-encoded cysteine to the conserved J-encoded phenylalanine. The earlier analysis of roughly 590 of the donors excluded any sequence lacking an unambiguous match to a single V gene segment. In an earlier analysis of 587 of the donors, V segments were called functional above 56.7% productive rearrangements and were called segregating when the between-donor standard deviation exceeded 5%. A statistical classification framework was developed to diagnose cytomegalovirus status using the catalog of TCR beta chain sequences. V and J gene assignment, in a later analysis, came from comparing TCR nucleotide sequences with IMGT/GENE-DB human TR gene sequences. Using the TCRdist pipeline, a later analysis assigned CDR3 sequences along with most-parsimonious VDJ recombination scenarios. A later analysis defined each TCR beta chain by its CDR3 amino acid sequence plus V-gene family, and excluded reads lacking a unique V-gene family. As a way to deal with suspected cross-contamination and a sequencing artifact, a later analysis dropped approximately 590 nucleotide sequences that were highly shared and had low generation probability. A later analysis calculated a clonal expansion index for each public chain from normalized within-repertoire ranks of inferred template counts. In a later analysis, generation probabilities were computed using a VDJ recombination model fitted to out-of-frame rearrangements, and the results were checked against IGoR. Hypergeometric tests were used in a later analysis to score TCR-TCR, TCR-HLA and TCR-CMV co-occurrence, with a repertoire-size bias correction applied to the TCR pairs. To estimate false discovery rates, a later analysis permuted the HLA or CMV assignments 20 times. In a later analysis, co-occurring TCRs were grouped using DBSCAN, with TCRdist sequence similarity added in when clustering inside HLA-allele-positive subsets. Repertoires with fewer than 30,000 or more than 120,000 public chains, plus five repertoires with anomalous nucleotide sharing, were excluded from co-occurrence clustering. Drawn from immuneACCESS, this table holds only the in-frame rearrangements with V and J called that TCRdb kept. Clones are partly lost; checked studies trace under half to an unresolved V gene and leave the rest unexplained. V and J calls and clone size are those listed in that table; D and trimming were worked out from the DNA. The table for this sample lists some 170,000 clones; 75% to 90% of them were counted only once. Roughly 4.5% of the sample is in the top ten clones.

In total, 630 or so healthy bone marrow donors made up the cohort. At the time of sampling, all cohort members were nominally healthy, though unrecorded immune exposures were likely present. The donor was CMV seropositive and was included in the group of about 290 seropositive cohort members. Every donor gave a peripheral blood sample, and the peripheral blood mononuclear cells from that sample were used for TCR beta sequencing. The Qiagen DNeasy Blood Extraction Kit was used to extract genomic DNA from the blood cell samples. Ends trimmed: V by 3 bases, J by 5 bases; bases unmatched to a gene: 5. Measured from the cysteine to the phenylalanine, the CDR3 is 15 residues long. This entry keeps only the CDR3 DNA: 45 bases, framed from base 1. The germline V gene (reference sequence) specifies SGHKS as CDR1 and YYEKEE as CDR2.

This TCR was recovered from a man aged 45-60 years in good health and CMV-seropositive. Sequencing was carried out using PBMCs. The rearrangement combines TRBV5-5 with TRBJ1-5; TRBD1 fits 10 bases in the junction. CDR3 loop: CASSWGQGSHQPQHF. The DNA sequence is TGTGCCAGCAGCTGGGGACAGGGGAGCCATCAGCCCCAGCATTTT.